The present T cell receptor (beta chain) was sequenced within a study of blood T cell repertoires in COVID-19. V dropped 6 bases and J dropped 5 bases, with 16 bases sitting between them. In germline, CDR1 is SGHVS, CDR2 FNYEAQ. The CDR3 is 14 residues long. As processed by the authors: Amplification of reference gene primers was used by the study to estimate nucleated cell counts. Only in-frame clones appear in the TCRdb table, and some are missing; sequencing was by immunoSEQ multiplex PCR. The V and J calls and the clone size are those of that table, but D and trimming were determined from the DNA. The repertoire has around 65,000 clones, more than 75% of them found once; the top ten carry around 50%.

The V call is TRBV7-6, the J call TRBJ2-5; a possible D gene is TRBD2 (6 bases). The sequence derives from a human donor in a cohort sampled during active COVID-19. The sample consisted of peripheral blood. Written as DNA, the CDR3 is TGTGCCAGCAGGGGGGGTGGAGGGCCGGAGACCCAGTACTTC. Protein: CASRGGGGPETQYF.